This section outlines one T cell receptor (beta chain) sequence together with its context. This specimen belongs to a study of blood T cell repertoires in COVID-19. About the research overall: PBMCs, B-cell-depleted T cells, or T cells provided the cDNA or gDNA that made up the material.

The CDR3 contains 13 residues. V gave up 6 bases and J gave up 4 bases; unmatched junction bases: 5. The germline CDR1 and CDR2 sequences are MNHEY and SMNVEV (reference sequence). The table came from immunoSEQ multiplex PCR; TCRdb's copy has only in-frame clones and leaves some out. Found here are around 200,000 clones, around nine tenths of them singletons; the top ten hold 6.2%. The chain is built from TRBV27 and TRBJ1-2; 7 nucleotides agree with TRBD1. Sequencing was done on a sample of peripheral blood. The origin of this receptor is a man between 60 and 75 years old who had recovered from COVID-19. CDR3 DNA: TGTGCCAGCAGGGGGACAGCAGTCTATGGCTACACCTTC. Encoded protein: CASRGTAVYGYTF.